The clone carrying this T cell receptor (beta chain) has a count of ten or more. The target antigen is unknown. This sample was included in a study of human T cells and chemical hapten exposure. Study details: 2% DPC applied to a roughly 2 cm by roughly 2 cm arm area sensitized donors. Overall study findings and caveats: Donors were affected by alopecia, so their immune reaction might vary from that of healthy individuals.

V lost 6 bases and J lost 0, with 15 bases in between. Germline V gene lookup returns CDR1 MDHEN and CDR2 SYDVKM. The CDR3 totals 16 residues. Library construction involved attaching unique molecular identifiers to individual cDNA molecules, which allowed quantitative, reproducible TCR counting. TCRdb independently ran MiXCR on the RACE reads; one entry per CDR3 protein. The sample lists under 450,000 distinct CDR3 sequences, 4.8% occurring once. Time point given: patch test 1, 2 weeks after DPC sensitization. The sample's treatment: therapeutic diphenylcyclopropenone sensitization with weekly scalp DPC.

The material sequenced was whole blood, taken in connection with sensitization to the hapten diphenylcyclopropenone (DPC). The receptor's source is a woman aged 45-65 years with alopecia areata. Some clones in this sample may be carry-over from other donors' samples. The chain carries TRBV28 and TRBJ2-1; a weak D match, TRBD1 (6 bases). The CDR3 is CASSPTGLSSYNEQFF. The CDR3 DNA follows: TGTGCCAGCAGCCCGACAGGATTAAGCTCCTACAATGAGCAGTTCTTC. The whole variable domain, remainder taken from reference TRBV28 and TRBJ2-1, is DVKVTQSSRYLVKRTGEKVFLECVQDMDHENMFWYRQDPGLGLRLIYFSYDVKMKEKGDIPEGYSVSREKKERFSLILESASTNQTSMYLCASSPTGLSSYNEQFFGPGTRLTVL.